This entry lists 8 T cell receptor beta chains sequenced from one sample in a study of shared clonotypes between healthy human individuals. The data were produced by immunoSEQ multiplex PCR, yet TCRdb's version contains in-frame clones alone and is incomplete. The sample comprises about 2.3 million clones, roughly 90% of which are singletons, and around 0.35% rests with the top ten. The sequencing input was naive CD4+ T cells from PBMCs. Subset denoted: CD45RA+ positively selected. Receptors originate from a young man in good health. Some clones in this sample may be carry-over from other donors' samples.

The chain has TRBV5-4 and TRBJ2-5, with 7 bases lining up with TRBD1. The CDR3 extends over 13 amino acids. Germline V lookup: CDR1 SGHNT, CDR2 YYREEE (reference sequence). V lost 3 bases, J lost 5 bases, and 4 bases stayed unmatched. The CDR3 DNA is TGTGCCAGCAGCTCAAAGGACAGGGAGACCCAGTACTTC. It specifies CASSSKDRETQYF.

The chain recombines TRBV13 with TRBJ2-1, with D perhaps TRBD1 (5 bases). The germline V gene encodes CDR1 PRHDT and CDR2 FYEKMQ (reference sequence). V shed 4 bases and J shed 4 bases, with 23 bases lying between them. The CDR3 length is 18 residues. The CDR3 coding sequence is TGTGCCAGCAGCTCCCTGGGTCGCGGCAGGGCTTTTTACAATGAGCAGTTCTTC. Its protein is CASSSLGRGRAFYNEQFF.

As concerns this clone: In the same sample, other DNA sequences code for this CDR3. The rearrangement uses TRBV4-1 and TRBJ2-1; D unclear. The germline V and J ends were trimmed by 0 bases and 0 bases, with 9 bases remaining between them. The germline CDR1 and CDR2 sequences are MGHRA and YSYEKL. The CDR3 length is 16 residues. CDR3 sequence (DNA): TGCGCCAGCAGCCAAGAACTATCCTCCTCCTACAATGAGCAGTTCTTC. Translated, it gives CASSQELSSSYNEQFF.

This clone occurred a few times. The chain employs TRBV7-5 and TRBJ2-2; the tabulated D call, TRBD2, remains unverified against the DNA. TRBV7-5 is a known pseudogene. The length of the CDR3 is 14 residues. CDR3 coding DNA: TGTGCCAGAAGCCCGACTAGGAGGACCGGGGAGCTGTTTTTT. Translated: CARSPTRRTGELFF.

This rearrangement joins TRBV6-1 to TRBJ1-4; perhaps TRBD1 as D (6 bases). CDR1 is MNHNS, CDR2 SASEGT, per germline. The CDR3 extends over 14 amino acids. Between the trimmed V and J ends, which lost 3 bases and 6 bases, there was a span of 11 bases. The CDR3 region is CASSDRQGYEKLFF. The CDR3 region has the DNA TGTGCCAGCAGTGATAGGCAGGGGTATGAAAAACTGTTTTTT.

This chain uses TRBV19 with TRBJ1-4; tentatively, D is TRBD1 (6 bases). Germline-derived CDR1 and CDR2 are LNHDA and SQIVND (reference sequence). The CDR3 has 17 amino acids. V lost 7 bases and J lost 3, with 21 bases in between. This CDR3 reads CASNLPGTGRSNEKLFF. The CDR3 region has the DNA TGTGCCAGTAATCTTCCGGGAACAGGGAGATCTAATGAAAAACTGTTTTTT.

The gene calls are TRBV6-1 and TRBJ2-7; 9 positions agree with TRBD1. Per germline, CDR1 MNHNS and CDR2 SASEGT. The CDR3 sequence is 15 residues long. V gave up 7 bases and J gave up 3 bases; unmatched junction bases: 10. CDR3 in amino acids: CASTYQGTGNYEQYF. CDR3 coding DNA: TGTGCCAGCACCTACCAGGGGACAGGGAACTACGAGCAGTACTTC.

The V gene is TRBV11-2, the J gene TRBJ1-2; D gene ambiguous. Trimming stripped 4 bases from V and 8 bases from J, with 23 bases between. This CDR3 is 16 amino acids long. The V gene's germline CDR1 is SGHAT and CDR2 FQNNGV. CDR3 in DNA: TGTGCCAGCAGCTGGAGCCCGGCCTCTGATATAGGGGGCTACACCTTC. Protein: CASSWSPASDIGGYTF.